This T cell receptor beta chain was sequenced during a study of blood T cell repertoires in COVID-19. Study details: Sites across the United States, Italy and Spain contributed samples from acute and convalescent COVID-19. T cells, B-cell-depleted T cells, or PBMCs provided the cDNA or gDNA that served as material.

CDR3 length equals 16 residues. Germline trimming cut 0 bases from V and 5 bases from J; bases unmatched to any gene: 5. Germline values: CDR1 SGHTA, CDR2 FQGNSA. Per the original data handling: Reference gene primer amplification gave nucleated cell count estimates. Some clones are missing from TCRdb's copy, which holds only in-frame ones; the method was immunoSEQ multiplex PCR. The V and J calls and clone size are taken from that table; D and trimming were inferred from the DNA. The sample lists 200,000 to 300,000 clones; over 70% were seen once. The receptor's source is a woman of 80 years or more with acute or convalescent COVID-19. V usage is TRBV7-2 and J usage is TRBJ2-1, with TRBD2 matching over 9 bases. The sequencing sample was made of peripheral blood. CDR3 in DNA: TGTGCCAGCAGCTTAGCTATAGCGGGGGCCAACAATGAGCAGTTCTTC. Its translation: CASSLAIAGANNEQFF.